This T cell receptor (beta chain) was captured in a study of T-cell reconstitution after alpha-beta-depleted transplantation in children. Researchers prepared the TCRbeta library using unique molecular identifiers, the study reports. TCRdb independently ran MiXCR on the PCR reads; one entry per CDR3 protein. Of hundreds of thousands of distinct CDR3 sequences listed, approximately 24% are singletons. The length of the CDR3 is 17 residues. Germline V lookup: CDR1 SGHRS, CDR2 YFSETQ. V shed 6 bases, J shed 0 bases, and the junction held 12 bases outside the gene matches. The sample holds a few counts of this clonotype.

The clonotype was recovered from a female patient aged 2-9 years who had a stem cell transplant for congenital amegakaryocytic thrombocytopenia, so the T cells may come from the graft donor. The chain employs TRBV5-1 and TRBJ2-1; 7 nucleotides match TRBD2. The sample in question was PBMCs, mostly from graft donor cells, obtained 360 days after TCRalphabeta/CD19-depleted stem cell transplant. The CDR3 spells CASTHSRERRSYNEQFF. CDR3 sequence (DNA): TGCGCCAGCACTCACTCGCGGGAGCGTCGCTCCTACAATGAGCAGTTCTTC.